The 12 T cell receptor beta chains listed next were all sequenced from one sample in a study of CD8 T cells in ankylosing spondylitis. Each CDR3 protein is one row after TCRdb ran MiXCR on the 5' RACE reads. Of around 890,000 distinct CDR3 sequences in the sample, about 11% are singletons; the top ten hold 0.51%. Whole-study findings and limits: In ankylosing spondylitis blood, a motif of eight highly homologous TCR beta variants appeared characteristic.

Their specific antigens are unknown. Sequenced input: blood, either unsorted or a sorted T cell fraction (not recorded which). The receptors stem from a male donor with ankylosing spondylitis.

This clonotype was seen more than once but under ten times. CDR3 amino acids: CASSEAPGDTQYF. DNA of the CDR3: TGTGCCAGCAGTGAAGCCCCCGGAGATACGCAGTATTTT. The chain carries TRBV6-1 and TRBJ2-3; D ambiguous. The V gene lost 0 bases and the J gene lost 5 bases, with 6 bases spanning the gap. Germline V gene data show CDR1 as MNHNS and CDR2 as SASEGT. The CDR3 contains 13 residues.

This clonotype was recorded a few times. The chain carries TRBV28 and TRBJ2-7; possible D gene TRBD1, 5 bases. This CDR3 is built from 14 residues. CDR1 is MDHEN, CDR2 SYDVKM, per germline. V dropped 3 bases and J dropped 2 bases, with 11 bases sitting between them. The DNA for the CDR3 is TGTGCCAGCAGTTTCGGCAGGGTTACCTACGAGCAGTACTTC. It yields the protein CASSFGRVTYEQYF.

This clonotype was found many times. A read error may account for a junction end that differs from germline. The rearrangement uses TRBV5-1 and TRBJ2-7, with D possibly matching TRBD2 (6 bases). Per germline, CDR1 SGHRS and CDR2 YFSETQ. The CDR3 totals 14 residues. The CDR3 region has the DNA TGTGCCAGCAGCTTAGGCGGGACCGGGAACGAGCAGTACTTC. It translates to CASSLGGTGNEQYF.

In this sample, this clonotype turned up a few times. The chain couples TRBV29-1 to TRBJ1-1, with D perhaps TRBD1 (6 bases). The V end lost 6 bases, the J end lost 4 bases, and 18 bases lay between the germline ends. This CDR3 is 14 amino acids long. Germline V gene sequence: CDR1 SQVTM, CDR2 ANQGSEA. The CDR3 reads CSVARDRDITEAFF. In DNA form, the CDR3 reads TGCAGCGTGGCCCGCGACCGGGACATCACTGAAGCTTTCTTT.

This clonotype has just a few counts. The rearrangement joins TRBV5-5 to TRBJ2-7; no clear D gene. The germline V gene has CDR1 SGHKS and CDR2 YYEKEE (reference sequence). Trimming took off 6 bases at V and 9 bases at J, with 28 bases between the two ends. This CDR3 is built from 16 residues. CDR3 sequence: CASTLIAGPSIFGQYF. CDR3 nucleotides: TGTGCCAGCACCCTTATAGCCGGGCCTTCAATTTTTGGGCAGTACTTC.

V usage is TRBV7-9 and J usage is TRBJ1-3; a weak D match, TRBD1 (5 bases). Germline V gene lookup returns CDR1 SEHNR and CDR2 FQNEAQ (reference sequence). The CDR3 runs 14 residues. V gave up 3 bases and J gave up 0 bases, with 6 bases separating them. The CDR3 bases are TGTGCCAGCAGCTTCAGGGACTCTGGAAACACCATATATTTT. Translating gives CASSFRDSGNTIYF.

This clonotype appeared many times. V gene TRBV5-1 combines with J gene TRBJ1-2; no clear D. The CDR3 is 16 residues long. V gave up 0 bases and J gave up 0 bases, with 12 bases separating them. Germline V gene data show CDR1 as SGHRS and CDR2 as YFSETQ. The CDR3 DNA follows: TGCGCCAGCAGCTTGGTTTCCGGGGAAGCTAACTATGGCTACACCTTC. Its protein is CASSLVSGEANYGYTF.

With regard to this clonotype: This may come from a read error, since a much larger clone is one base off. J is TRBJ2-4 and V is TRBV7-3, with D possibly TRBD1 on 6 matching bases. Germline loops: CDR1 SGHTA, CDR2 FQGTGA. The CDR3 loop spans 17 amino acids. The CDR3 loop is CARSLNQQGRAKNIQYF. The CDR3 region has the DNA TGTGCCCGCAGTCTTAACCAACAGGGTCGGGCCAAAAACATTCAGTACTTC.

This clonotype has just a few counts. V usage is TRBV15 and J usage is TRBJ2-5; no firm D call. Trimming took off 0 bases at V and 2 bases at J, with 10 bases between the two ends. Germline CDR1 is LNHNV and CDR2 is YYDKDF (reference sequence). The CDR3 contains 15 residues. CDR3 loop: CATSRDPDGQETQYF. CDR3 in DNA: TGTGCCACCAGCAGAGACCCGGACGGACAAGAGACCCAGTACTTC. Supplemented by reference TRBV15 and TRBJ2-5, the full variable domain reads DAMVIQNPRYQVTQFGKPVTLSCSQTLNHNVMYWYQQKSSQAPKLLFHYYDKDFNNEADTPDNFQSRRPNTSFCFLDIRSPGLGDTAMYLCATSRDPDGQETQYFGPGTRLLVL.

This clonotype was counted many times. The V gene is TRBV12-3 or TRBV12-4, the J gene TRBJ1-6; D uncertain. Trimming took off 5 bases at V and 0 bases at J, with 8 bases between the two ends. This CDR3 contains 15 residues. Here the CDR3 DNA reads TGTGCCAGCAGTCCCGGGAGCTCCTATAATTCACCCCTCCACTTT. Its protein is CASSPGSSYNSPLHF.

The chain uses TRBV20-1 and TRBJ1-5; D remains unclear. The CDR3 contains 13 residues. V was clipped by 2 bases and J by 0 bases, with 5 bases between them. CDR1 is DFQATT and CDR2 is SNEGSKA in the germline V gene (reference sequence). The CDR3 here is CSARWNSNQPQHF. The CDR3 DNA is TGCAGTGCTAGATGGAATAGCAATCAGCCCCAGCATTTT.

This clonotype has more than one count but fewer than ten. CDR3 DNA sequence: TGCGCCAGCAGCGAGTGGGGAGTCAATGAGCAGTTCTTC. It codes for CASSEWGVNEQFF. The V and J genes are TRBV5-1 and TRBJ2-1, with D maybe TRBD2 (5 bases). From germline, CDR1 is SGHRS and CDR2 YFSETQ. CDR3 length equals 13 residues. V lost 4 bases and J 6 bases, leaving 11 bases between the germline ends.